A selection of T cell receptor beta chains follows, all from one sample in a study of regulatory T cells in long-lasting Graves disease. TCRdb reprocessed the multiplex PCR reads with MiXCR, giving one entry per CDR3 protein. The data contain approximately 350,000 distinct CDR3 sequences, around 11% of them seen just once; the ten biggest clones take up under 20%. The data were also submitted as part of a second study, on T cells in Graves' hyperthyroidism and ophthalmopathy.

Sequences were derived from peripheral blood mononuclear cells (PBMCs), sampled at new diagnosis, from a patient treated with antithyroid drugs. The source is a woman between 18 and 30 years old with Graves disease. Each CDR3 is given with its conserved first and last residue. A D gene is named only where the DNA matches it firmly. Clone size is shown for a subset of rows, as once, few, many or a class of expanded clone.

abundance: many
j_gene: TRBJ2-2
v_gene: TRBV28
d_gene: TRBD2
CDR3aa: CASSSPGLALAGELFF
CDR3nt: TGTGCCAGCAGTTCCCCCGGACTAGCCCTCGCCGGGGAGCTGTTTTTT

abundance: many
j_gene: TRBJ2-7
v_gene: TRBV27
d_gene: -
CDR3aa: CASSLSVSYEQYF
CDR3nt: TGTGCCAGCAGCTTAAGTGTCTCCTACGAGCAGTACTTC

abundance: many
j_gene: TRBJ1-1
v_gene: TRBV3-1
d_gene: -
CDR3aa: CASSFGLVNTEAFF
CDR3nt: TGTGCCAGCAGTTTCGGGCTAGTGAACACTGAAGCTTTCTTT

abundance: many
j_gene: TRBJ2-3
v_gene: TRBV7-2
d_gene: -
CDR3aa: CASSAYTDTQYF
CDR3nt: TGTGCCAGCAGCGCATACACAGATACGCAGTATTTT

abundance: many
j_gene: TRBJ1-1
v_gene: TRBV7-6
d_gene: -
CDR3aa: CASSPWARVDTEAFF
CDR3nt: TGTGCCAGCAGCCCCTGGGCCAGGGTGGACACTGAAGCTTTCTTT

abundance: many
j_gene: TRBJ2-3
v_gene: TRBV27
d_gene: -
CDR3aa: CASKDDLGSPDTQYF
CDR3nt: TGTGCCAGCAAGGACGACCTCGGCAGCCCAGATACGCAGTATTTT

abundance: many
j_gene: TRBJ2-1
v_gene: TRBV7-3
d_gene: -
CDR3aa: CASSPGGGRSYNEQFF
CDR3nt: TGTGCCAGCAGCCCCGGTGGGGGCAGGTCCTACAATGAGCAGTTCTTC

abundance: few
j_gene: TRBJ2-7
v_gene: TRBV10-2
d_gene: -
CDR3aa: CASSGSGSGVDEQYF
CDR3nt: TGCGCCAGCAGTGGGTCCGGGTCGGGAGTCGACGAGCAGTACTTC

abundance: -
j_gene: TRBJ2-1
v_gene: TRBV29-1
d_gene: -
CDR3aa: CSVLEILNEQFF
CDR3nt: TGCAGCGTTCTGGAGATCTTGAATGAGCAGTTCTTC

abundance: -
j_gene: TRBJ2-4
v_gene: TRBV6-1
d_gene: -
CDR3aa: CASFTGSAKNIQYF
CDR3nt: TGTGCCAGCTTTACGGGTAGCGCAAAAAACATTCAGTACTTC

abundance: many
j_gene: TRBJ2-7
v_gene: TRBV20-1
d_gene: -
CDR3aa: CSARPIVSYEQYF
CDR3nt: TGCAGTGCACGCCCAATCGTCTCCTACGAGCAGTACTTC

abundance: -
j_gene: TRBJ2-7
v_gene: TRBV3-1
d_gene: -
CDR3aa: CASSPTLPYEQYF
CDR3nt: TGTGCCAGCAGCCCGACACTGCCCTACGAGCAGTACTTC

abundance: many
j_gene: TRBJ2-7
v_gene: TRBV11-2
d_gene: -
CDR3aa: CASSLREGAGYEQYF
CDR3nt: TGTGCCAGCAGCTTAAGAGAAGGGGCTGGCTACGAGCAGTACTTC

abundance: many
j_gene: TRBJ2-5
v_gene: TRBV11-2
d_gene: -
CDR3aa: CASSSPSGQQETQYF
CDR3nt: TGTGCCAGCAGCTCCCCCTCTGGACAGCAAGAGACCCAGTACTTC

abundance: -
j_gene: TRBJ1-2
v_gene: TRBV29-1
d_gene: -
CDR3aa: CSVPRGETETTNYGYTF
CDR3nt: TGCAGCGTTCCCCGGGGGGAGACAGAGACGACTAACTATGGCTACACCTTC

abundance: many
j_gene: TRBJ1-2
v_gene: TRBV19
d_gene: -
CDR3aa: CASIQGNYGYTF
CDR3nt: TGTGCCAGTATACAGGGCAACTATGGCTACACCTTC

abundance: few
j_gene: TRBJ2-3
v_gene: TRBV4-3
d_gene: -
CDR3aa: CASSQVQAVFADTQYF
CDR3nt: TGCGCCAGCAGCCAAGTACAGGCGGTATTCGCAGATACGCAGTATTTT

abundance: few
j_gene: TRBJ2-7
v_gene: TRBV10-3
d_gene: -
CDR3aa: CAISNGLGVYEQYF
CDR3nt: TGTGCCATCAGTAACGGGCTAGGGGTCTACGAGCAGTACTTC

abundance: many
j_gene: TRBJ1-1
v_gene: TRBV30
d_gene: -
CDR3aa: CAWSVQGNTEAFF
CDR3nt: TGTGCCTGGAGTGTACAAGGGAACACTGAAGCTTTCTTT

abundance: many
j_gene: TRBJ2-3
v_gene: TRBV9
d_gene: -
CDR3aa: CASSVGPTSTDTQYF
CDR3nt: TGTGCCAGCAGCGTGGGACCTACTTCCACAGATACGCAGTATTTT

abundance: many
j_gene: TRBJ2-7
v_gene: TRBV6-5
d_gene: -
CDR3aa: CASSFDLPEQYF
CDR3nt: TGTGCCAGCAGTTTTGACCTACCCGAGCAGTACTTC

abundance: many
j_gene: TRBJ2-3
v_gene: TRBV12-3/TRBV12-4
d_gene: -
CDR3aa: CASSLAGVLRDGPGDTQYF
CDR3nt: TGTGCCAGCAGTTTAGCGGGGGTTTTGCGGGACGGCCCTGGAGATACGCAGTATTTT

abundance: many
j_gene: TRBJ1-2
v_gene: TRBV7-8
d_gene: -
CDR3aa: CASSLMGGYTF
CDR3nt: TGTGCCAGCAGCCTAATGGGTGGCTACACCTTC

abundance: many
j_gene: TRBJ2-7
v_gene: TRBV28
d_gene: TRBD1
CDR3aa: CASSSWDRAYEQYF
CDR3nt: TGTGCCAGCAGTTCGTGGGACAGAGCCTACGAGCAGTACTTC

abundance: -
j_gene: TRBJ2-1
v_gene: TRBV11-2
d_gene: TRBD1
CDR3aa: CASSLSGQIYNEQFF
CDR3nt: TGTGCCAGCAGCCTATCGGGACAGATCTACAATGAGCAGTTCTTC

abundance: many
j_gene: TRBJ2-3
v_gene: TRBV6-1
d_gene: TRBD2
CDR3aa: CASSPTSGGADTQYF
CDR3nt: TGTGCCAGCAGCCCGACTAGCGGGGGGGCAGATACGCAGTATTTT

abundance: -
j_gene: TRBJ2-3
v_gene: TRBV19
d_gene: -
CDR3aa: CVSSIGPSTDTQYF
CDR3nt: TGTGTCAGTAGTATTGGCCCATCCACAGATACGCAGTATTTT

abundance: many
j_gene: TRBJ1-5
v_gene: TRBV7-2
d_gene: TRBD1
CDR3aa: CASSFMRGRNQPQHF
CDR3nt: TGTGCCAGCAGCTTCATGAGGGGGCGCAATCAGCCCCAGCATTTT

abundance: many
j_gene: TRBJ2-1
v_gene: TRBV7-3
d_gene: TRBD2
CDR3aa: CASSLNSGAVWNEQFF
CDR3nt: TGTGCCAGCAGCTTAAACAGCGGGGCCGTTTGGAATGAGCAGTTCTTC

abundance: -
j_gene: TRBJ2-2
v_gene: TRBV4-3
d_gene: TRBD2
CDR3aa: CASSRLAGPNTGELFF
CDR3nt: TGCGCCAGCAGCAGACTAGCGGGACCCAACACCGGGGAGCTGTTTTTT

abundance: many
j_gene: TRBJ2-1
v_gene: TRBV11-2
d_gene: -
CDR3aa: CASSLRDVLNEQFF
CDR3nt: TGTGCCAGCAGCCTCAGGGACGTTTTAAATGAGCAGTTCTTC

abundance: -
j_gene: TRBJ2-3
v_gene: TRBV12-3/TRBV12-4
d_gene: -
CDR3aa: CASRTWEGGDTDTQYF
CDR3nt: TGTGCCAGCAGGACCTGGGAGGGGGGGGACACAGATACGCAGTATTTT

abundance: many
j_gene: TRBJ2-5
v_gene: TRBV20-1
d_gene: TRBD2
CDR3aa: CSVAGLVDQETQYF
CDR3nt: TGCAGTGTCGCGGGACTAGTGGACCAAGAGACCCAGTACTTC

abundance: many
j_gene: TRBJ2-3
v_gene: TRBV12-3/TRBV12-4
d_gene: -
CDR3aa: CASSLSGPTDTQYF
CDR3nt: TGTGCCAGCAGCCTGAGCGGGCCCACAGATACGCAGTATTTT

abundance: many
j_gene: TRBJ1-1
v_gene: TRBV3-1
d_gene: -
CDR3aa: CASSQDRWVRDAFF
CDR3nt: TGTGCCAGCAGCCAAGATCGGTGGGTCAGGGACGCTTTCTTT

abundance: few
j_gene: TRBJ2-1
v_gene: TRBV5-1
d_gene: TRBD2
CDR3aa: CASSLGSSGANNEQFF
CDR3nt: TGCGCCAGCAGCTTGGGATCGAGCGGGGCCAACAATGAGCAGTTCTTC

abundance: many
j_gene: TRBJ1-1
v_gene: TRBV11-2
d_gene: -
CDR3aa: CASSPFQAPGEAFF
CDR3nt: TGTGCCAGCAGCCCCTTCCAGGCGCCGGGTGAAGCTTTCTTT

abundance: -
j_gene: TRBJ1-1
v_gene: TRBV5-1
d_gene: -
CDR3aa: CASSPPGRLEAFF
CDR3nt: TGCGCCAGCAGCCCGCCCGGACGCCTTGAAGCTTTCTTT

abundance: many
j_gene: TRBJ1-2
v_gene: TRBV4-3
d_gene: -
CDR3aa: CASSQGRLGYGYTF
CDR3nt: TGCGCCAGCAGCCAAGGACGATTGGGCTATGGCTACACCTTC

abundance: many
j_gene: TRBJ1-1
v_gene: TRBV5-6
d_gene: TRBD1
CDR3aa: CASSPVRQGNTEAFF
CDR3nt: TGTGCCAGCAGCCCCGTCCGACAGGGGAACACTGAAGCTTTCTTT

abundance: many
j_gene: TRBJ2-2
v_gene: TRBV19
d_gene: -
CDR3aa: CASSIRPRFTGELFF
CDR3nt: TGTGCCAGTAGTATTCGCCCTCGATTCACCGGGGAGCTGTTTTTT

abundance: -
j_gene: TRBJ1-5
v_gene: TRBV6-2/TRBV6-3
d_gene: TRBD1
CDR3aa: CASTRTGENQPQHF
CDR3nt: TGTGCCAGCACGAGGACAGGGGAAAATCAGCCCCAGCATTTT

abundance: many
j_gene: TRBJ2-1
v_gene: TRBV30
d_gene: -
CDR3aa: CAWSEVDEQFF
CDR3nt: TGTGCCTGGAGTGAGGTGGATGAGCAGTTCTTC